The present entry profiles one T cell receptor beta chain with its context. Antigen unknown. The method was immunoSEQ multiplex PCR; TCRdb's version includes in-frame clones alone and lacks a portion of them. The sample records tens of thousands of clones, 91% being singletons. The data were taken from a study of T cell responses to AZD1222 COVID-19 vaccine. General study points: White British people made up most donors, females outnumbered males, and clonal diversity was possibly underestimated.

The sequence was collected from an adult who received the AZD1222 COVID-19 vaccine. The sequenced sample was peripheral blood, obtained 28 days after the second AZD1222 dose.

The CDR3 is CASRLPGFYGEQYF. The DNA for the CDR3 is TGTGCCAGCAGACTCCCGGGGTTCTACGGCGAGCAGTACTTC. V and J are TRBV28 and TRBJ2-7; D might be TRBD2 (5 bases). Germline CDR1 MDHEN, CDR2 SYDVKM. V dropped 6 bases and J dropped 6 bases, with 18 bases sitting between them. The CDR3 runs to 14 residues.